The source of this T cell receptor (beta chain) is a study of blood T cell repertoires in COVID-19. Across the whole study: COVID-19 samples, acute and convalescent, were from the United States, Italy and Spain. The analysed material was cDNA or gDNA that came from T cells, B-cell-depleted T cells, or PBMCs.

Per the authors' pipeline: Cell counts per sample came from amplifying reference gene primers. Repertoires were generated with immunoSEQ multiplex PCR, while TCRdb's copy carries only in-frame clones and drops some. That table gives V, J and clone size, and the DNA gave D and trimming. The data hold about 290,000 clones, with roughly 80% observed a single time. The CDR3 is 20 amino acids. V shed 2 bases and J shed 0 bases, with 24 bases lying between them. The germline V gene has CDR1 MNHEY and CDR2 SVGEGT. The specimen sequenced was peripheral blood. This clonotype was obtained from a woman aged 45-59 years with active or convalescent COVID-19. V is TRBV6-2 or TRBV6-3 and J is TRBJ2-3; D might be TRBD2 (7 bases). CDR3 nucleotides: TGTGCCAGCAGTTACCCTGGCCGGGGGGCCCATCTTTCTAGCACAGATACGCAGTATTTT. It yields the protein CASSYPGRGAHLSSTDTQYF.